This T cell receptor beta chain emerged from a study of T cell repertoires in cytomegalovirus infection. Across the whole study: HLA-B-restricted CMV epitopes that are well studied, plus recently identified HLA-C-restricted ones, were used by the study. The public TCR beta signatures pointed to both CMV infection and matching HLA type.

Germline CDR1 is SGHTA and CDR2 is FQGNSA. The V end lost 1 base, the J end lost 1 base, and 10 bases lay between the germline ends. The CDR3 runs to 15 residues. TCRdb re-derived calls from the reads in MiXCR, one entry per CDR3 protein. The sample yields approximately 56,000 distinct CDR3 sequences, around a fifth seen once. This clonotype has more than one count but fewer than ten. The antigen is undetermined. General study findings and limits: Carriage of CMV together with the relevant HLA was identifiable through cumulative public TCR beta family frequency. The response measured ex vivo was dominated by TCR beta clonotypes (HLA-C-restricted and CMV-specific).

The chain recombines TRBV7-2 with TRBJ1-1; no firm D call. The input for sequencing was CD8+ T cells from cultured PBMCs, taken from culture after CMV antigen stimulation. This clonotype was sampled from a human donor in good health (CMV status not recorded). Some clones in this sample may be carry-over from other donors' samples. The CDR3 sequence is CASSLDHYGNTEAFF. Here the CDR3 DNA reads TGTGCCAGCAGCTTAGACCATTATGGGAACACTGAAGCTTTCTTT.